Listed below are T cell receptor beta chains from one sample, sequenced in a study of blood T cell repertoires in COVID-19. Repertoires were generated with immunoSEQ multiplex PCR, while TCRdb's copy carries only in-frame clones and drops some. The data hold about 220,000 clones, with under 90% observed a single time. What was sequenced was peripheral blood. These receptors were obtained from a woman older than 75 with acute or convalescent COVID-19. CDR3s include the opening cysteine and the closing phenylalanine or tryptophan. D genes are given only for firm matches. Some rows have no size entry. The others give once, few or many, or a class for an expanded clone.

V: TRBV19
size: NA
J: TRBJ2-5
length: 16
D: TRBD2
CDR3: CASSRTSGGSGETQYF
DNA: TGTGCCAGTAGCAGGACTAGCGGGGGCTCGGGGGAGACCCAGTACTTC

V: TRBV2
size: NA
J: TRBJ1-2
length: 13
D: TRBD1
CDR3: CASTTGDSYGYTF
DNA: TGTGCCAGCACCACCGGGGACAGCTATGGCTACACCTTC

V: TRBV11-2
size: NA
J: TRBJ1-6
length: 13
D: NA
CDR3: CASSFGQLSPLHF
DNA: TGTGCCAGCAGCTTCGGACAGCTTTCACCCCTCCACTTT

V: TRBV6-5
size: NA
J: TRBJ2-5
length: 15
D: TRBD1
CDR3: CASSYPAQGGETQYF
DNA: TGTGCCAGCAGTTACCCAGCACAGGGGGGCGAGACCCAGTACTTC

V: TRBV19
size: NA
J: TRBJ2-5
length: 14
D: NA
CDR3: CASSIFAASETQYF
DNA: TGTGCCAGTAGTATCTTCGCTGCGTCGGAGACCCAGTACTTC

V: TRBV21-1
size: NA
J: TRBJ1-2
length: 15
D: NA
CDR3: CASSKIGQVNYGYTF
DNA: TGTGCCAGCAGCAAGATAGGACAGGTGAACTATGGCTACACCTTC

V: TRBV19
size: NA
J: TRBJ1-1
length: 14
D: TRBD1
CDR3: CASRTGEWNTEAFF
DNA: TGTGCCAGTAGGACAGGGGAGTGGAACACTGAAGCTTTCTTT

V: TRBV9
size: few
J: TRBJ1-6
length: 15
D: NA
CDR3: CASSSSHLENSPLHF
DNA: TGTGCCAGCAGCTCCAGTCACCTAGAGAATTCACCCCTCCACTTT

V: TRBV20-1
size: NA
J: TRBJ2-7
length: 12
D: NA
CDR3: CSASGGGWEQYF
DNA: TGCAGTGCTAGTGGGGGGGGCTGGGAGCAGTACTTC

V: TRBV6-5
size: NA
J: TRBJ2-7
length: 14
D: NA
CDR3: CASSYGARSYEQYF
DNA: TGTGCCAGCAGTTACGGGGCGAGGAGCTACGAGCAGTACTTC

V: TRBV5-1
size: NA
J: TRBJ1-1
length: 16
D: TRBD1
CDR3: CASTEGAGTVNTEAFF
DNA: TGCGCCAGCACAGAGGGGGCCGGGACGGTGAACACTGAAGCTTTCTTT

V: TRBV4-1
size: few
J: TRBJ1-2
length: 14
D: NA
CDR3: CASSQERSNYGYTF
DNA: TGCGCCAGCAGCCAAGAACGGTCTAACTATGGCTACACCTTC

V: TRBV3-1/TRBV3-2
size: NA
J: TRBJ1-1
length: 14
D: NA
CDR3: CAGSHLGGNTEAFF
DNA: TGTGCCGGCAGCCACTTAGGGGGGAACACTGAAGCTTTCTTT

V: TRBV19
size: NA
J: TRBJ2-3
length: 15
D: TRBD2
CDR3: CASSPSGPSTDTQYF
DNA: TGTGCCAGTAGCCCTAGCGGGCCTAGCACAGATACGCAGTATTTT

V: TRBV6-1
size: NA
J: TRBJ2-1
length: 16
D: NA
CDR3: CASSEPQAVSYNEQFF
DNA: TGTGCCAGCAGTGAACCACAAGCGGTCTCCTACAATGAGCAGTTCTTC

V: TRBV27
size: NA
J: TRBJ1-4
length: 14
D: NA
CDR3: CASSPRTEPEKLFF
DNA: TGTGCCAGCAGTCCGAGGACAGAGCCCGAAAAACTGTTTTTT

V: TRBV7-6
size: NA
J: TRBJ2-1
length: 15
D: TRBD2
CDR3: CASSSLSGAYNEQFF
DNA: TGTGCCAGCAGCTCACTTAGCGGGGCTTACAATGAGCAGTTCTTC

V: TRBV4-1
size: NA
J: TRBJ2-1
length: 13
D: NA
CDR3: CASSQDAMNEQFF
DNA: TGCGCCAGCAGCCAAGATGCGATGAATGAGCAGTTCTTC

V: TRBV19
size: NA
J: TRBJ2-1
length: 19
D: NA
CDR3: CASTPGRQGIRFSYNEQFF
DNA: TGTGCCAGTACCCCCGGGAGGCAGGGGATTCGTTTTTCCTACAATGAGCAGTTCTTC

V: TRBV7-2
size: NA
J: TRBJ2-3
length: 14
D: NA
CDR3: CASSSDSLTDTQYF
DNA: TGTGCCAGCAGCTCTGACAGCCTCACAGATACGCAGTATTTT

V: TRBV6-5
size: NA
J: TRBJ1-3
length: 12
D: NA
CDR3: CASRNTGNTIYF
DNA: TGTGCCAGCAGGAACACTGGAAACACCATATATTTT

V: TRBV2
size: NA
J: TRBJ2-2
length: 18
D: TRBD1
CDR3: CASSEAPLKGAGGGELFF
DNA: TGTGCCAGCAGTGAAGCGCCCCTGAAGGGGGCCGGCGGCGGGGAGCTGTTTTTT

V: TRBV28
size: NA
J: TRBJ1-5
length: 12
D: NA
CDR3: CASSPVDQPQHF
DNA: TGTGCCAGCAGTCCCGTTGATCAGCCCCAGCATTTT

V: TRBV2
size: NA
J: TRBJ1-6
length: 14
D: NA
CDR3: CASSVGADNSPLHF
DNA: TGTGCCAGCAGTGTAGGGGCAGATAATTCACCCCTCCACTTT

V: TRBV9
size: NA
J: TRBJ2-2
length: 18
D: TRBD2
CDR3: CASSSSLAGGFNTGELFF
DNA: TGTGCCAGCAGCTCTAGCTTGGCGGGGGGGTTTAACACCGGGGAGCTGTTTTTT

V: TRBV6-6
size: once
J: TRBJ2-7
length: 12
D: NA
CDR3: CASRKDSYEQYF
DNA: TGTGCCAGCAGGAAGGACAGCTACGAGCAGTACTTC

V: TRBV4-1
size: NA
J: TRBJ2-7
length: 14
D: TRBD1
CDR3: CASSQVQGSYEQYF
DNA: TGCGCCAGCAGCCAAGTACAGGGGAGCTACGAGCAGTACTTC

V: TRBV7-6
size: NA
J: TRBJ1-6
length: 14
D: TRBD1
CDR3: CASSAGTDNSPLHF
DNA: TGTGCCAGCAGCGCCGGGACAGACAATTCACCCCTCCACTTT

V: TRBV19
size: NA
J: TRBJ2-6
length: 15
D: NA
CDR3: CAKGWGSSGANVLTF
DNA: TGTGCCAAAGGGTGGGGCTCCTCTGGGGCCAACGTCCTGACTTTC

V: TRBV5-1
size: NA
J: TRBJ1-6
length: 16
D: TRBD1
CDR3: CASSRDYRDSNSPLHF
DNA: TGCGCCAGCAGCCGAGACTACCGGGACAGTAATTCACCCCTCCACTTT

V: TRBV10-3
size: NA
J: TRBJ2-5
length: 14
D: TRBD2
CDR3: CAISELAGGETQYF
DNA: TGTGCCATCAGTGAGTTGGCGGGGGGAGAGACCCAGTACTTC

V: TRBV5-1
size: NA
J: TRBJ2-1
length: 15
D: NA
CDR3: CASSVEGFSYNEQFF
DNA: TGCGCCAGCAGCGTAGAGGGATTCTCCTACAATGAGCAGTTCTTC